The 28 T cell receptor beta chains given below trace back to one sample, sequenced in a study of tumor and adjacent non-tumor tissue in lung cancer. RNA was extracted from bulk tissue without any cell sorting. The normal lung tissue was taken more than 3 cm from the tumor edge. The library came from three nested PCR rounds adapted from ARM-PCR protocols. One entry per CDR3 protein results from TCRdb running MiXCR on the multiplex PCR reads. Here the sample spans about 90,000 distinct CDR3 sequences, 65% to 80% being singletons. Sequencing was done on a sample of distant non-tumor lung tissue. These receptors were obtained from a woman aged 50 to 60 with non-small cell lung cancer.

The rearrangement joins TRBV9 to TRBJ2-3; 9 positions agree with TRBD2. V trimming: 1 base; J trimming: 0 bases; junction bases outside the gene matches: 3. CDR1 and CDR2 (germline): SGDLS, YYNGEE. The CDR3 is made up of 16 amino acids. CDR3 loop: CASSVKAGGSTDTQYF. In nucleotides, the CDR3 is TGTGCCAGCAGCGTAAAAGCGGGAGGTAGCACAGATACGCAGTATTTT.

Regarding this clonotype: Germline is not matched at one junction end, which may reflect a read error. This chain joins TRBV6-1 and TRBJ1-1, with D unresolved. The CDR3 has 15 amino acids. CDR1 and CDR2 (germline): MNHNS, SASEGT. CDR3 nucleotide sequence: TGTGCCAGCCGTGAACATGGCGGACTGTGTGCTGAAGCTTTCTTT. As protein: CASREHGGLCAEAFF.

V and J are TRBV1 and TRBJ2-3; the table's D gene call, TRBD2, was not cross checked with the DNA. TRBV1 is designated a pseudogene. The CDR3 covers 18 residues. The CDR3 is CTSSPGLAGGPRGDTQYF. The CDR3 region has the DNA TGCACCAGCAGCCCTGGACTAGCGGGAGGGCCAAGGGGAGATACGCAGTATTTT.

As to this clonotype: It is likely a read error, because the conserved phenylalanine at the end of the CDR3 is missing. The DNA is left out, because the CDR3 cannot be placed on it with certainty; the CDR3 is given as TCRdb lists it. The CDR3 is CASTPSNTEASY. The chain joins TRBV28 to TRBJ1-1. Germline V CDR1 and CDR2: MDHEN, SYDVKM. The CDR3 extends over 12 residues, inclusive of both ends.

As concerns this clonotype: A read error may explain this, as a much larger clone is one base away. The chain links TRBV28 to TRBJ2-1; D ambiguous. The germline V gene encodes CDR1 MDHEN and CDR2 SYDVKM. The ends were cut back, 4 bases at V and 7 bases at J, with 8 bases in the middle. CDR3 size: 12 residues. DNA of the CDR3: TGTGCCAGCAGTTATACAATGAATGAGCAGTTCTTC. It yields the protein CASSYTMNEQFF.

As regards this clonotype: A much larger clone sits a single nucleotide away, making a read error possible. For the CDR3, the DNA is TGCAGTGCTACTGGACGGGGGGCTCAAAACAATGAGCAGTTCTTC. Protein product: CSATGRGAQNNEQFF. The chain joins TRBV20-1 to TRBJ2-1; the D gene is possibly TRBD2 (7 bases). Trimming pared 4 bases from V and 5 bases from J, leaving 18 bases between. This CDR3 comprises 15 residues. Germline assignment: CDR1 DFQATT and CDR2 SNEGSKA (reference sequence).

Turning to this clonotype: The junction departs from the called germline gene at one end, perhaps through a read error. The chain combines TRBV11-2 with TRBJ2-3; the D gene is possibly TRBD2 (6 bases). The CDR3 extends over 16 amino acids. Germline CDR1 is SGHAT and CDR2 is FQNNGV. This CDR3 reads CASSLEVLTSTDTRYF. Written as DNA, the CDR3 is TGTGCCAGCAGCTTAGAGGTCCTAACTAGCACTGATACGCGGTATTTT.

This sequence joins TRBV18 and TRBJ2-2; unclear D gene. The CDR3 length is 15 residues. In germline, CDR1 is KGHSH, CDR2 LQKENI. Trimming cost V 0 bases and J 3 bases, with 8 bases left between them. CDR3 nucleotides: TGTGCCAGCTCACCACCGGAGCTATACACCGGGGAGCTGTTTTTT. Its translation is CASSPPELYTGELFF.

Concerning this clonotype: Possible read error: a much larger clone is one base away. The V and J genes are TRBV20-1 and TRBJ2-5; 9 bases align to TRBD2. Germline V gene sequence: CDR1 DFQATT, CDR2 SNEGSKA (reference sequence). The CDR3 is 13 residues long. CDR3 in DNA: TGCAGTGCCCCGACTAGCGGCCAAGATACCCAGTACTTC. This gives the protein CSAPTSGQDTQYF.

The CDR3 here is CAWSWTRWNGELFF. For the CDR3, the DNA is TGTGCCTGGAGTTGGACCAGGTGGAACGGGGAGCTGTTTTTT. J is TRBJ2-2 and V is TRBV30; no definite D call. Germline CDR1 reads GTSNPN; CDR2 reads SVGIG (reference sequence). Trimming pared 2 bases from V and 7 bases from J, leaving 14 bases between. This CDR3 is 14 amino acids long.

Points on this clonotype: The CDR3 does not close with the conserved phenylalanine or tryptophan, likely indicating a read error. This sequence joins TRBV29-1 and TRBJ2-7; possibly TRBD1 or TRBD2 for D (6 bases each). CDR3 length equals 14 residues. Germline CDR1 reads SQVTM; CDR2 reads ANQGSEA. DNA for the CDR3: TGCAGCGTTGTATATCAACAGGGAGGCTACAAGCAGTACTCC. This sequence encodes CSVVYQQGGYKQYS.

On this clonotype itself: Germline is not matched at one junction end, which may reflect a read error. The chain is built from TRBV11-2 and TRBJ1-1; a possible D gene is TRBD1 (5 bases). This CDR3 comprises 15 residues. From germline, CDR1 is SGHAT and CDR2 FQNNGV. As DNA, the CDR3 is TGTGTCAGCAGCTTGGAGCCGGGGACGAACACTGAAGCTTTCTTT. Its protein product is CVSSLEPGTNTEAFF.

A remark on this clonotype: This CDR3 fails to terminate in the conserved phenylalanine or tryptophan, so it likely reflects a read error. The rearrangement uses TRBV6-5 and TRBJ1-5; no reliable D call. This CDR3 is built from 15 residues. Germline V gene lookup returns CDR1 MNHEY and CDR2 SVGAGI. The V end lost 0 bases, the J end lost 7 bases, and 13 bases lay between the germline ends. CDR3 sequence: CASSYSDMEGQPQHL. The CDR3 DNA sequence: TGTGCCAGCAGTTACTCAGACATGGAAGGCCAGCCCCAGCATTTA.

The chain carries TRBV11-2 and TRBJ2-7; TRBD2 matches at 7 bases. The CDR3 length is 15 residues. The V gene's germline CDR1 is SGHAT and CDR2 FQNNGV. The trim removed 2 bases at V and 3 bases at J, leaving 7 bases unmatched. CDR3 region: CASSLCLAEIYEQYF. The CDR3 DNA is TGTGCCAGCAGCTTATGCCTAGCGGAGATCTACGAGCAGTACTTC.

Worth noting for this clonotype: At one boundary the junction diverges from the germline segment, which might be a read error. The rearrangement links TRBV28 to TRBJ2-7; tentatively, D is TRBD2 (7 bases). Germline assignment: CDR1 MDHEN and CDR2 SYDVKM. The CDR3 consists of 15 residues. CDR3 sequence reads: CASSTPRRGAHEHYF. The DNA of the CDR3 is TGTGCCAGCAGTACTCCGAGACGGGGGGCCCACGAGCACTACTTC.

The chain couples TRBV29-1 to TRBJ2-7; 10 nucleotides match TRBD1. The CDR3 consists of 13 residues. With 5 bases clipped from V and 10 bases from J, the junction kept 11 bases outside the gene matches. From germline, CDR1 is SQVTM and CDR2 ANQGSEA. The CDR3 reads CSVTVGQGIEQYF. The DNA of the CDR3 is TGCAGCGTTACGGTGGGACAGGGGATCGAACAGTACTTC.

In regard to this clonotype: Compared with germline, one end of the junction differs, possibly owing to a read error. This chain connects TRBV20-1 to TRBJ1-2; D gene ambiguous. The CDR3 covers 13 residues. Germline CDR1 reads DFQATT; CDR2 reads SNEGSKA (reference sequence). CDR3 in DNA: TGCAGTGCCCGAGCCGTGGATGACTATGTCTACACCTTC. It codes for CSARAVDDYVYTF.

In the case of this clonotype: Sequence at one end of the junction differs from germline and may be a read error. This chain links TRBV5-6 with TRBJ2-7; 9 bases map to TRBD1. The CDR3 totals 18 residues. Germline lookup yields CDR1 SGHDT and CDR2 YYEEEE. CDR3 in amino acids: CASSSSGTGTPVSYEQYF. The CDR3 bases are TGTGCCAGCAGCTCATCCGGGACAGGGACGCCAGTGTCCTATGAGCAGTACTTC.

In regard to this clonotype: One end of the junction fails to match germline, which may point to a read error. The CDR3 DNA is TGTAGCGTCGAGGGTACGGGGTACACTGGAGCTTTCTTT. Translating it yields CSVEGTGYTGAFF. The chain uses TRBV29-1 and TRBJ1-1; no definite D call. CDR3 length: 13 residues. CDR1 and CDR2 (germline): SQVTM, ANQGSEA.

About this clonotype itself: This clone may be a read error of a much larger clone one base away. The chain couples TRBV20-1 to TRBJ1-1; possibly TRBD1 for D (6 bases). Germline CDR1 is DFQATT and CDR2 is SNEGSKA (reference sequence). CDR3 length: 15 residues. In DNA, the CDR3 is TGCAGTGCTAGCCCGGGACATAGGGCGAACATTGAAGCTTTCTTT. This codes for CSASPGHRANIEAFF.

Turning to this clonotype: At one of its ends the junction is not consistent with the germline gene, which may arise from a read error. V is TRBV6-6 and J is TRBJ2-3, with D possibly matching TRBD1 (5 bases). CDR1 and CDR2 (germline): MNHNY, SVGAGI (reference sequence). The CDR3 has 14 amino acids. The CDR3 region has the DNA TGTGTCAGCACTGAAGACAGTACCACAGATACGTATTATTTT. Translated, it gives CVSTEDSTTDTYYF.

About this clonotype itself: One end of the junction varies from germline; a read error may be responsible. The gene calls are TRBV6-5 and TRBJ2-7; possibly TRBD1 for D (5 bases). The CDR3 runs to 16 residues. Germline V CDR1 and CDR2: MNHEY, SVGAGI. The CDR3 DNA is TGTGCCAGCAGTTATTCGCTGACAACAGGCGCCTACGAGCACTACTTC. This sequence encodes CASSYSLTTGAYEHYF.

About this clonotype: This may come from a read error, since a much larger clone is one base off. This sequence joins TRBV24-1 and TRBJ2-3; TRBD2 matches 10 bases. V was clipped by 7 bases and J by 2 bases; unmatched bases: 5. This CDR3 spans 15 amino acids. Germline CDR1 reads KGHDR; CDR2 reads SFDVKD. The CDR3 reads CATRGTSAFTDTQYF. The CDR3, as DNA: TGTGCCACCAGAGGGACTAGCGCTTTCACAGATACGCAGTATTTT.

To note about this clonotype: The CDR3 does not end in the conserved phenylalanine or tryptophan, so this is likely a read error. This chain connects TRBV7-9 to TRBJ2-2; D uncertain. The germline V gene has CDR1 SEHNR and CDR2 FQNEAQ (reference sequence). Trimming removed 5 bases from V and 0 bases from J, with 7 bases in between. The CDR3 length is 14 residues. CDR3 sequence: CASSLNPNTGELFS. The CDR3 nucleotides are TGTGCCAGCAGCCTAAACCCGAACACCGGGGAGCTGTTTTCT.

Comment on this clonotype: One end of the junction is discordant with germline, which a read error may explain. This chain joins TRBV6-1 and TRBJ2-3; 7 nucleotides agree with TRBD1. The CDR3 runs to 15 residues. Germline assignment: CDR1 MNHNS and CDR2 SASEGT. CDR3 sequence reads: CASSRQTGSADTQYF. DNA of the CDR3: TGTGCCAGCAGTCGACAGACAGGGAGCGCAGATACGCAATATTTT.

Details on this clonotype: The junction departs from the called germline gene at one end, perhaps through a read error. This chain's CDR3 is CVSTSGQPGMSQPQHF. The CDR3 DNA is TGTGTCAGCACCTCGGGACAGCCAGGTATGAGTCAGCCTCAGCATTTT. The chain has TRBV12-3 or TRBV12-4 and TRBJ1-5, with TRBD1 identical over 7 bases. The CDR3 sequence is 16 residues long.

Of note for this clonotype: At one end, the junction sequence differs from germline, possibly due to a read error. This chain connects TRBV6-5 to TRBJ1-2; tentative D call: TRBD1 (6 bases). This CDR3 spans 16 amino acids. CDR1 is MNHEY, CDR2 SVGAGI, per germline. CDR3 nucleotides: TGTGCCCGCAGAAACATTACAGGGCAGGGGTGCTATGGCTACACCTTC. It specifies CARRNITGQGCYGYTF.

The V call is TRBV11-2, the J call TRBJ2-7; TRBD1 might be the D (5 bases). CDR1 and CDR2 (germline): SGHAT, FQNNGV. The CDR3 is 13 residues long. Trimming took 3 bases from V and 6 from J, leaving 12 bases between them. The CDR3 spells CASSLGTGTEQYF. CDR3 coding DNA: TGTGCCAGCAGCTTGGGAACAGGTACCGAGCAGTACTTC.